This TCR beta chain was obtained from a study of molecular identifiers for immune sequencing clone quantification. Whole-study results and caveats: Jurkat TCR RNA that was spiked in from one cell was reportedly detectable among one million naive cells. Underestimation of highly expanded clone sizes could arise where identical TCR molecules share a barcode.

Naive CD8 T cells were picked out by sorting for CD8+CD4-CCR7+CD45RA+. Turning to this clonotype: Its target is not known.

Germline V gene lookup returns CDR1 MNHEY and CDR2 SVGEGT. V shed 9 bases and J 6 bases; nucleotides not matched to a gene: 11. The CDR3 has 14 residues. Methods described previously were used for bulk TCR libraries, and listed TCR primers were applied. Via MiXCR, TCRdb re-called the PCR reads, giving one row per CDR3 protein. The repertoire includes around 460,000 distinct CDR3 sequences, around 23% of them detected once, and over 0.6% sits in the top ten. The sequence came from a human donor in good health. Some libraries in this study had Jurkat cell RNA spiked in. The rearrangement uses TRBV6-2 or TRBV6-3 and TRBJ2-3, with TRBD1 matching over 8 bases. Sequencing was carried out using naive CD8+ T cells from blood, with Jurkat cell RNA spiked in. The subset here: FACS-sorted CD8+CD4-CCR7+CD45RA+ naive T cells. CDR3 sequence: CASSLDRVLDTQYF. CDR3 nucleotide sequence: TGTGCCAGTTCCCTGGACAGGGTATTGGATACGCAGTATTTT.